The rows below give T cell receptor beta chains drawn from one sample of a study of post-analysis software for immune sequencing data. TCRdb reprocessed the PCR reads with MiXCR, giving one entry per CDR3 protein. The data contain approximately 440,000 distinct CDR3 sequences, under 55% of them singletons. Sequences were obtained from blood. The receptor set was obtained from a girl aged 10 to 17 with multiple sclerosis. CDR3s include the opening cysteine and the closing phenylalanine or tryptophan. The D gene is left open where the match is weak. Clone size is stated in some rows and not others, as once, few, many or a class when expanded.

CDR3: CASSFIRLGEETQYF
DNA: TGTGCCAGCAGTTTTATCAGACTAGGAGAAGAGACCCAGTACTTC
size: .
J: TRBJ2-5
V: TRBV28
D: .

CDR3: CASSTQEQFF
DNA: TGTGCCAGCAGTACACAGGAGCAGTTCTTC
size: .
J: TRBJ2-1
V: TRBV27
D: .

CDR3: CASSLGRTGPPGTEAFF
DNA: TGCGCCAGCAGCTTGGGTCGTACAGGCCCACCGGGCACTGAAGCTTTCTTT
size: .
J: TRBJ1-1
V: TRBV5-1
D: .

CDR3: CASSPLSGGVHYGYTF
DNA: TGTGCCAGCAGCCCCTTGTCAGGGGGCGTACACTATGGCTACACCTTC
size: .
J: TRBJ1-2
V: TRBV11-2
D: TRBD1

CDR3: CASSLEISGTYEQYF
DNA: TGTGCCAGCAGTTTAGAAATATCCGGGACCTACGAGCAGTACTTC
size: few
J: TRBJ2-7
V: TRBV27
D: .

CDR3: CASSSWGGGQETQYF
DNA: TGTGCCAGCAGCTCTTGGGGGGGAGGCCAAGAGACCCAGTACTTC
size: few
J: TRBJ2-5
V: TRBV5-8
D: TRBD2

CDR3: CSVERLAAEQYF
DNA: TGCAGCGTTGAGAGACTAGCGGCCGAGCAGTACTTC
size: many
J: TRBJ2-7
V: TRBV29-1
D: TRBD2

CDR3: CSASWGANSPLHF
DNA: TGCAGTGCTAGCTGGGGGGCCAATTCACCCCTCCACTTT
size: .
J: TRBJ1-6
V: TRBV20-1
D: .

CDR3: CASRLVSYNEQFF
DNA: TGTGCCTCACGGCTAGTTTCCTACAATGAGCAGTTCTTC
size: .
J: TRBJ2-1
V: TRBV6-1
D: .

CDR3: CSATRSQETQYF
DNA: TGCAGTGCTACCCGCTCGCAAGAGACCCAGTACTTC
size: .
J: TRBJ2-5
V: TRBV20-1
D: .

CDR3: CASSISAGNYNEQFF
DNA: TGTGCCAGTAGTATTTCAGCGGGAAACTACAATGAGCAGTTCTTC
size: .
J: TRBJ2-1
V: TRBV19
D: TRBD2

CDR3: CASSWRQGIQETQYF
DNA: TGTGCCAGCAGTTGGCGACAGGGGATCCAAGAGACCCAGTACTTC
size: .
J: TRBJ2-5
V: TRBV12-3/TRBV12-4
D: TRBD1

CDR3: CASSYSMWRESSCNEQFF
DNA: TGTGCCAGCAGTTACTCGATGTGGCGGGAGAGCTCCTGCAATGAGCAGTTCTTC
size: .
J: TRBJ2-1
V: TRBV6-5
D: TRBD2

CDR3: CASYAAPDWPYF
DNA: TGTGCCAGCTACGCCGCCCCCGATTGGCCGTACTTC
size: .
J: TRBJ2-5
V: TRBV28
D: .

CDR3: CASSLGRAASTDTQYF
DNA: TGCGCCAGCAGCTTGGGTCGAGCTGCTAGCACAGATACGCAGTATTTT
size: .
J: TRBJ2-3
V: TRBV5-1
D: .

CDR3: CSARFGEGNQPQHF
DNA: TGCAGTGCTAGATTCGGGGAGGGCAATCAGCCCCAGCATTTT
size: few
J: TRBJ1-5
V: TRBV20-1
D: .

CDR3: CASSEGADSQGHYGYTF
DNA: TGCGCCAGCAGTGAGGGGGCAGACTCCCAAGGGCACTATGGCTACACCTTC
size: few
J: TRBJ1-2
V: TRBV10-2
D: .

CDR3: CVSSLRGTAYYTDTQYF
DNA: TGTGTCAGCAGCTTAAGGGGGACAGCATATTACACAGATACGCAGTATTTT
size: .
J: TRBJ2-3
V: TRBV7-3
D: TRBD1

CDR3: CATSRDLQGTGNEQFF
DNA: TGTGCCACCAGCAGAGATCTCCAGGGAACGGGGAATGAGCAGTTCTTC
size: few
J: TRBJ2-1
V: TRBV15
D: .

CDR3: CSARARTTRLRRSWYEQFF
DNA: TGCAGTGCTAGAGCTAGAACTACGAGGCTACGCCGATCATGGTATGAGCAGTTCTTC
size: .
J: TRBJ2-1
V: TRBV20-1
D: .

CDR3: CAISEGFRYPSSYNEQYF
DNA: TGTGCCATCAGTGAGGGTTTTCGCTACCCGAGCTCCTACAATGAGCAGTACTTC
size: .
J: TRBJ2-7
V: TRBV10-3
D: .

CDR3: CSAFGGRANEQFF
DNA: TGCAGTGCTTTCGGCGGGAGAGCCAATGAGCAGTTCTTC
size: many
J: TRBJ2-1
V: TRBV20-1
D: TRBD2

CDR3: CASSQGGWTEAFF
DNA: TGCGCCAGCAGCCAAGGGGGGTGGACTGAAGCTTTCTTT
size: .
J: TRBJ1-1
V: TRBV4-1
D: .

CDR3: CASRPGDTQYF
DNA: TGTGCCAGCAGGCCGGGGGATACGCAGTATTTT
size: .
J: TRBJ2-3
V: TRBV12-3/TRBV12-4
D: .

CDR3: CASSFGSRGTNEKLFF
DNA: TGTGCCAGCAGTTTTGGGTCAAGGGGGACTAATGAAAAACTGTTTTTT
size: .
J: TRBJ1-4
V: TRBV27
D: .

CDR3: CASGYRGYGYTF
DNA: TGTGCCAGCGGTTACCGGGGCTATGGCTACACCTTC
size: .
J: TRBJ1-2
V: TRBV12-3/TRBV12-4
D: .

CDR3: CASRSPGTSGSLPYEQYF
DNA: TGTGCCAGCAGGAGCCCCGGGACTAGCGGGAGTCTTCCCTACGAGCAGTACTTC
size: .
J: TRBJ2-7
V: TRBV28
D: TRBD2

CDR3: CANSPYRGGFTDTQYF
DNA: TGCGCCAACAGCCCGTACAGGGGAGGGTTCACAGATACGCAGTATTTT
size: .
J: TRBJ2-3
V: TRBV5-1
D: .

CDR3: CASSSQGISNQPQHF
DNA: TGTGCCAGCAGTTCCCAGGGCATTAGCAATCAGCCCCAGCATTTT
size: few
J: TRBJ1-5
V: TRBV12-3/TRBV12-4
D: .

CDR3: CSATSRGSSYNSPLHF
DNA: TGCAGTGCTACCTCCAGGGGGAGCTCCTATAATTCACCCCTCCACTTT
size: few
J: TRBJ1-6
V: TRBV20-1
D: TRBD1

CDR3: CASNQVGGYNEQFF
DNA: TGTGCCAGCAACCAAGTGGGCGGATACAATGAGCAGTTCTTC
size: .
J: TRBJ2-1
V: TRBV3-1
D: .

CDR3: CSADTGKGTDTQYF
DNA: TGCAGTGCTGATACAGGGAAGGGAACAGATACGCAGTATTTT
size: few
J: TRBJ2-3
V: TRBV20-1
D: .

CDR3: CASSQGDSGSSYNEQFF
DNA: TGCGCCAGCAGCCAAGGAGACAGCGGTAGCTCCTACAATGAGCAGTTCTTC
size: .
J: TRBJ2-1
V: TRBV4-1
D: .